The 2 T cell receptor beta chains below all came from one sample that was sequenced in a study of blood T cell repertoires in COVID-19. Assay used: immunoSEQ multiplex PCR; TCRdb lists only in-frame clones, some missing. The sample carries some 150,000 clones, more than 80% recorded once. Source material: peripheral blood. These receptors all come from a woman between 55 and 75 years old with active COVID-19.

V gene TRBV3-1 (or the pseudogene TRBV3-2) combines with J gene TRBJ2-5, with TRBD1 matching 7 bases. Germline lookup yields CDR1 LGHDT and CDR2 YNNKEL (reference sequence). Losses at the gene ends were 6 bases for V and 5 bases for J; bases not matched to a gene: 9. The CDR3 consists of 14 residues. The DNA for the CDR3 is TGTGCCAGCAGTCGTTTAGGGGGCGATGAGACCCAGTACTTC. This sequence encodes CASSRLGGDETQYF.

On this clone itself: The same CDR3 arises from other DNA sequences in this sample as well. The chain couples TRBV19 to TRBJ1-1, with no clear D. Per the germline V gene, CDR1 is LNHDA and CDR2 is SQIVND (reference sequence). The CDR3 is 12 amino acids. V lost 4 bases to trimming and J lost 1 base, with 4 bases between them. The chain's CDR3 is CASSTGNTEAFF. The CDR3 coding sequence is TGTGCCAGTAGTACAGGGAACACTGAAGCTTTCTTT.